The rows below give T cell receptor beta chains drawn from one sample of a study of PD-1 blockade in mismatch repair-deficient tumors. Assay used: immunoSEQ multiplex PCR; TCRdb lists only in-frame clones, some missing. This table holds approximately 100,000 clones, about four fifths found once. This specimen consisted of peripheral blood, obtained about eight months after starting pembrolizumab. These receptors all come from an adult with mismatch repair-deficient cancer. CDR3s include the opening cysteine and the closing phenylalanine or tryptophan. D genes are given only for firm matches. Not all rows give a size; the values are once, few, many and, for expanded clones, a class.

J gene | clone size | V gene | D gene | CDR3 protein | CDR3 DNA
TRBJ2-3 | - | TRBV19 | TRBD1 | CASSRQTGFADTQYF | TGTGCCAGTAGTAGACAGACAGGGTTCGCAGATACGCAGTATTTT
TRBJ1-2 | - | TRBV18 | - | CASSPPDSIYGYTF | TGTGCCAGCTCACCACCGGACAGTATCTATGGCTACACCTTC
TRBJ2-7 | - | TRBV29-1 | TRBD1 | CSVRGRTGGDYEQYF | TGCAGCGTCCGAGGCCGGACAGGGGGGGACTACGAGCAGTACTTC
TRBJ1-1 | - | TRBV11-2 | - | CASSLGVNTEAFF | TGTGCCAGCAGCTTAGGGGTGAACACTGAAGCTTTCTTT
TRBJ2-1 | - | TRBV2 | TRBD2 | CASSESGRQVEQFF | TGTGCCAGCAGTGAGAGCGGGAGGCAAGTTGAGCAGTTCTTC
TRBJ2-7 | - | TRBV5-8 | - | CASSLYGPSYEQYF | TGTGCCAGCAGCTTGTACGGGCCATCCTACGAGCAGTACTTC
TRBJ1-5 | - | TRBV28 | TRBD1 | CASSEFPTGVQPQHF | TGTGCCAGCAGTGAGTTTCCGACAGGGGTACAGCCCCAGCATTTT
TRBJ2-3 | - | TRBV5-1 | TRBD2 | CASSLGTSGSSTDTQYF | TGCGCCAGCAGCTTGGGGACTAGCGGTTCTAGCACAGATACGCAGTATTTT
TRBJ2-3 | - | TRBV11-2 | TRBD1 | CASSLRPQGAVDTQYF | TGTGCCAGCAGCTTAAGGCCCCAGGGGGCCGTAGATACGCAGTATTTT
TRBJ2-5 | - | TRBV27 | TRBD1 | CASSLSGQGGRETQYF | TGTGCCAGCAGTTTATCCGGACAGGGGGGGAGAGAGACCCAGTACTTC
TRBJ1-1 | once | TRBV15 | - | CATSRDYSTNTEAFF | TGTGCCACCAGCAGAGATTACAGCACGAACACTGAAGCTTTCTTT
TRBJ2-7 | - | TRBV10-2 | - | CASRDSRSYEQYF | TGCGCCAGCAGGGACAGTAGGTCCTACGAGCAGTACTTC
TRBJ2-1 | - | TRBV27 | - | CASSFSPAILFYNEQFF | TGTGCCAGCAGTTTTTCTCCAGCAATTCTTTTCTACAATGAGCAGTTCTTC
TRBJ1-5 | - | TRBV4-3 | - | CASSQDGGARQPQHF | TGCGCCAGCAGCCAAGATGGAGGGGCTCGGCAGCCCCAGCATTTT
TRBJ2-7 | - | TRBV3-2 | - | CASCYEQYF | TGTGCCAGCTGCTACGAGCAGTACTTC
TRBJ2-2 | - | TRBV27 | - | CASSSQPNRGELFF | TGTGCCAGCAGTTCTCAACCGAACAGGGGGGAGCTGTTTTTT
TRBJ2-1 | - | TRBV5-6 | - | CASSLVSRTFTYNEQFF | TGTGCCAGCAGCTTGGTATCTAGGACATTCACCTACAATGAGCAGTTCTTC
TRBJ1-2 | - | TRBV29-1 | TRBD1 | CSVGTGGSYGYTF | TGCAGCGTGGGTACAGGGGGTTCCTATGGCTACACCTTC
TRBJ1-3 | - | TRBV6-6 | - | CASSGDLSGNTIYF | TGTGCCAGCAGTGGGGACCTCTCTGGAAACACCATATATTTT
TRBJ2-7 | few | TRBV7-9 | - | CASSLDPREALEQYF | TGTGCCAGCAGCTTAGATCCCCGAGAAGCGCTCGAGCAGTACTTC
TRBJ2-7 | few | TRBV5-1 | TRBD2 | CASSQDGRDYEQYF | TGCGCCAGCAGCCAGGATGGGAGGGACTACGAGCAGTACTTC
TRBJ2-7 | - | TRBV6-6 | TRBD1 | CASNKDRGSSYEQYF | TGTGCCAGCAATAAAGACAGGGGGAGTTCCTACGAGCAGTACTTC
TRBJ2-7 | - | TRBV5-1 | - | CASSLGPGFDEQYF | TGCGCCAGCAGCTTAGGGCCCGGGTTCGACGAGCAGTACTTC
TRBJ2-7 | medium-sized | TRBV27 | - | CASSPRSSYEQYF | TGTGCCAGCAGTCCAAGGAGCTCCTACGAGCAGTACTTC
TRBJ1-5 | - | TRBV30 | - | CAWKAGRNQPQHF | TGTGCCTGGAAGGCAGGGAGAAATCAGCCCCAGCATTTT
TRBJ2-1 | - | TRBV27 | - | CASSLLNYNEQFF | TGTGCCAGCAGCCTACTTAACTACAATGAGCAGTTCTTC
TRBJ2-7 | - | TRBV4-1 | TRBD2 | CASSQGELADSSYEQYF | TGCGCCAGCAGCCAAGGAGAACTAGCGGACTCCTCCTACGAGCAGTACTTC